The 17 T cell receptor beta chains reported below all come from one sample, sequenced in a study of blood T cell repertoires in COVID-19 (dated by TCRdb to the early 2020s). Receptor libraries were prepared by the immunoSEQ multiplex PCR assay. TCRdb provides this immuneACCESS table in a form limited to in-frame rearrangements. Some clones are lacking; in checked studies, under half of them reflect an unresolved V gene, and why the rest are absent is not known. This sample has 310,000 or so clones in its table, and 86% of those were observed once. Under 2% of the sample comes from the top ten. Sequencing was performed on peripheral blood. The receptors shown here come from a woman aged 45-65 years with acute or convalescent COVID-19.

The chain carries TRBV15 and TRBJ2-7; 9 nucleotides line up with TRBD2. The CDR3 contains 16 residues. V lost 0 bases and J lost 5; bases outside the gene matches: 8. Germline V gene lookup returns CDR1 LNHNV and CDR2 YYDKDF (reference sequence). The CDR3 sequence: CATSRDLASGTHEQYF. DNA of the CDR3: TGTGCCACCAGCAGAGATCTTGCTAGCGGGACCCACGAGCAGTACTTC.

The chain is built from TRBV5-1 and TRBJ1-1; 9 bases are shared with TRBD1. The CDR3 runs to 14 residues. Unmatched junction bases numbered 7, after V lost 4 bases and J lost 6 bases. The germline V gene encodes CDR1 SGHRS and CDR2 YFSETQ. The CDR3 DNA sequence: TGCGCCAGCAGCCCCGGGGACAGGGTCGCTGAAGCTTTCTTT. Its translation: CASSPGDRVAEAFF. Full variable domain (rest looked up from reference TRBV5-1 and TRBJ1-1): KAGVTQTPRYLIKTRGQQVTLSCSPISGHRSVSWYQQTPGQGLQFLFEYFSETQRNKGNFPGRFSGRQFSNSRSEMNVSTLELGDSALYLCASSPGDRVAEAFFGQGTRLTVV.

The genes are TRBV27 and TRBJ2-7, with D perhaps matching TRBD2 (6 bases). V was shortened by 3 bases and J by 0 bases, with 15 bases between the two germline ends. The CDR3 has 16 residues. CDR1 is MNHEY, CDR2 SMNVEV, per germline (reference sequence). The CDR3 DNA sequence: TGTGCCAGCAGTTTGTCTAGCGATAAACTCTCCTACGAGCAGTACTTC. Protein sequence: CASSLSSDKLSYEQYF.

The gene calls are TRBV2 and TRBJ1-3, with D tentatively TRBD1 (6 bases). The germline V and J ends were trimmed by 0 bases and 0 bases, with 18 bases remaining between them. Germline V gene data show CDR1 as SNHLY and CDR2 as FYNNEI. The CDR3 extends over 19 amino acids. DNA for the CDR3: TGTGCCAGCAGTGAAGCGCCAATGGGACAAACAACCTCTGGAAACACCATATATTTT. This sequence encodes CASSEAPMGQTTSGNTIYF. Full variable domain (outside the CDR3, taken from reference TRBV2 and TRBJ1-3): EPEVTQTPSHQVTQMGQEVILRCVPISNHLYFYWYRQILGQKVEFLVSFYNNEISEKSEIFDDQFSVERPDGSNFTLKIRSTKLEDSAMYFCASSEAPMGQTTSGNTIYFGEGSWLTVV.

The chain combines TRBV7-9 with TRBJ1-4, with D possibly matching TRBD1 (5 bases). This CDR3 comprises 15 residues. V was trimmed by 4 bases and J by 3 bases, leaving 12 bases between them. The germline gives CDR1 SEHNR, CDR2 FQNEAQ (reference sequence). In nucleotides, the CDR3 is TGTGCCAGCAGCTACACAGGTTTCGCTAATGAAAAACTGTTTTTT. Its protein is CASSYTGFANEKLFF.

J is TRBJ2-1 and V is TRBV28; TRBD2 matches at 8 bases. There are 13 residues in the CDR3. CDR1 and CDR2 from the germline V gene are MDHEN and SYDVKM. V shed 6 bases, J shed 9 bases, and the junction held 7 bases outside the gene matches. CDR3 loop: CASRIGLAGEQFF. CDR3 in DNA: TGTGCCAGCAGGATAGGACTAGCAGGTGAGCAGTTCTTC.

The V and J genes are TRBV28 and TRBJ2-4, with 10 nucleotides matching TRBD1. From germline, CDR1 is MDHEN and CDR2 SYDVKM. CDR3 length: 17 amino acids. V was clipped by 4 bases and J by 1 base; unmatched bases: 7. The DNA for the CDR3 is TGTGCCAGCAGTTCCTTGACAGGGGGCTTGGCCAAAAACATTCAGTACTTC. It encodes CASSSLTGGLAKNIQYF.

V usage is TRBV7-9 and J usage is TRBJ2-3, with D possibly matching TRBD2 (6 bases). The length of the CDR3 is 16 residues. V dropped 4 bases and J dropped 2 bases, with 16 bases sitting between them. The germline V gene has CDR1 SEHNR and CDR2 FQNEAQ (reference sequence). This CDR3 is CASSSPWGGVTDTQYF. The CDR3 DNA follows: TGTGCCAGCAGCTCCCCATGGGGCGGGGTCACAGATACGCAGTATTTT. The complete variable domain, with remaining parts taken from reference TRBV7-9 and TRBJ2-3, reads DTGVSQNPRHKITKRGQNVTFRCDPISEHNRLYWYRQTLGQGPEFLTYFQNEAQLEKSRLLSDRFSAERPKGSFSTLEIQRTEQGDSAMYLCASSSPWGGVTDTQYFGPGTRLTVL.

V gene TRBV2 combines with J gene TRBJ2-3; tentatively, D is TRBD2 (5 bases). Trimming took off 6 bases at V and 1 base at J, with 14 bases between the two ends. Per the germline V gene, CDR1 is SNHLY and CDR2 is FYNNEI. The CDR3 extends over 15 amino acids. In DNA, the CDR3 is TGTGCCAGCAGGGAGGCTAGCTATGGCACAGATACGCAGTATTTT. The encoded protein is CASREASYGTDTQYF.

The chain employs TRBV28 and TRBJ2-1, with 12 bases fitting TRBD2. This CDR3 region has 14 residues. After removal of 2 bases from V and 9 bases from J, the junction contained 2 bases not matched to a gene. CDR1 and CDR2 (germline): MDHEN, SYDVKM. CDR3 sequence (DNA): TGTGCCAGCAGTTTACTAGCGGGAGGGAGTGAGCAGTTCTTC. Amino acid sequence: CASSLLAGGSEQFF.

V and J are TRBV28 and TRBJ1-1, with TRBD1 as a possible D gene (5 bases). V gave up 5 bases and J gave up 6 bases, with 19 bases separating them. Germline V gene sequence: CDR1 MDHEN, CDR2 SYDVKM. There are 15 residues in the CDR3. This chain's CDR3 is CASSPPGLTAAEAFF. The DNA of the CDR3 is TGTGCCAGCAGTCCCCCGGGACTGACGGCTGCTGAAGCTTTCTTT.

The chain carries TRBV28 and TRBJ2-7, with D perhaps matching TRBD2 (5 bases). Germline-derived CDR1 and CDR2 are MDHEN and SYDVKM. V lost 6 bases and J 1 base, leaving 19 bases between the germline ends. The CDR3 is made up of 16 amino acids. The DNA for the CDR3 is TGTGCCAGCAGGCCCGAGGGATCCTTGGATTCCTACGAGCAGTACTTC. The encoded protein is CASRPEGSLDSYEQYF.

The chain links TRBV27 to TRBJ2-1; TRBD1 matches at 11 bases. The J segment lost 7 bases and the V segment lost 6 bases, leaving 14 bases of the junction unmatched. The length of the CDR3 is 17 residues. In germline, CDR1 is MNHEY, CDR2 SMNVEV (reference sequence). The CDR3, as DNA: TGTGCCAGCAGGACCATCCTGCGGACAGGGGGCCGGAATGAGCAGTTCTTC. It translates to CASRTILRTGGRNEQFF.

The chain couples TRBV10-3 to TRBJ2-5; D may be TRBD1 (5 bases). Deletions cut 6 bases from V and 1 base from J, with 9 bases between. Germline V gene lookup returns CDR1 ENHRY and CDR2 SYGVKD. This CDR3 has 13 residues. The CDR3: CAISETVQETQYF. CDR3 sequence (DNA): TGTGCCATCAGCGAGACAGTCCAAGAGACCCAGTACTTC.

CDR3 amino acids: CATENRVYEQYF. The CDR3 nucleotides are TGTGCCACCGAGAATCGAGTCTACGAGCAGTACTTC. The genes are TRBV28 and TRBJ2-7; unclear D gene. The CDR3 consists of 12 residues. The germline gives CDR1 MDHEN, CDR2 SYDVKM. The V end lost 10 bases, the J end lost 3 bases, and 13 bases lay between the germline ends.

This clone was counted once. This chain uses TRBV7-9 with TRBJ1-2; 12 bases align to TRBD1. V gave up 7 bases and J gave up 5 bases; unmatched junction bases: 11. Germline V gene data show CDR1 as SEHNR and CDR2 as FQNEAQ (reference sequence). This CDR3 is built from 16 residues. The chain's CDR3 is CASTKAGQGARYGYTF. CDR3 nucleotide sequence: TGTGCCAGCACCAAAGCGGGACAGGGGGCCAGGTATGGCTACACCTTC.

Concerning this clone itself: This sample includes further DNA sequences coding for the same CDR3. The V call is TRBV7-9, the J call TRBJ1-2; 7 bases line up with TRBD1. The germline CDR1 and CDR2 sequences are SEHNR and FQNEAQ (reference sequence). The V segment lost 5 bases and the J segment 2 bases; nucleotides outside the gene matches: 2. This CDR3 is 13 amino acids long. CDR3 nucleotide sequence: TGTGCCAGCAGCCTACAGGGGAACTATGGCTACACCTTC. Residues: CASSLQGNYGYTF.